This passage covers 22 T cell receptor beta chains from one sample sequenced in a study of blood T cell repertoires in COVID-19. The table came from immunoSEQ multiplex PCR; TCRdb's copy has only in-frame clones and leaves some out. The sample gives about 410,000 clones, 89% of which show up once; 1.5% to 1.7% is in the top ten. The sample taken for sequencing was peripheral blood. The receptors stem from a woman aged 40-49 years with COVID-19, enrolled during active disease.

The V call is TRBV4-3, the J call TRBJ1-5, with D tentatively TRBD1 (5 bases). The CDR3 totals 14 residues. The germline CDR1 and CDR2 sequences are LGHNA and YSLEER. V was cut by 0 bases and J by 8 bases, with 11 bases left in between. The CDR3 loop is CASSQDHSGEPQHF. Written as DNA, the CDR3 is TGCGCCAGCAGCCAAGATCATTCGGGGGAGCCCCAGCATTTT.

This chain uses TRBV11-2 with TRBJ2-7, with TRBD2 matching 15 bases. V shed 5 bases and J 5 bases; nucleotides not matched to a gene: 4. This CDR3 has 15 amino acids. Germline loops: CDR1 SGHAT, CDR2 FQNNGV. The CDR3 DNA reads as TGTGCCAGCAGCCAGGGACTAGCGGGAGGTAACGAGCAGTACTTC. Protein sequence: CASSQGLAGGNEQYF.

CDR3 protein: CASTPQRSNLYEQYF. The CDR3 nucleotides are TGTGCCAGCACGCCACAACGGAGCAACCTCTACGAGCAGTACTTC. V is TRBV6-4 and J is TRBJ2-7, with D unclear. Per the germline V gene, CDR1 is MRHNA and CDR2 is SNTAGT. V lost 7 bases, J lost 3 bases, and 19 bases lay in between. The CDR3 runs 15 residues.

With respect to this clone: Other DNA sequences from this sample encode an identical CDR3 as well. This chain uses TRBV28 with TRBJ2-7; no clear D gene. Trimming stripped 6 bases from V and 0 bases from J, with 6 bases between. The CDR3 spans 12 residues. Per the germline V gene, CDR1 is MDHEN and CDR2 is SYDVKM. In DNA form, the CDR3 reads TGTGCCAGCAGACCCAGCTCCTACGAGCAGTACTTC. Translating it yields CASRPSSYEQYF.

V usage is TRBV7-2 and J usage is TRBJ1-4, with D possibly TRBD1 on 6 matching bases. CDR1 and CDR2 (germline): SGHTA, FQGNSA. The CDR3 sequence is 15 residues long. V lost 1 base to trimming and J lost 7 bases, with 13 bases between them. The CDR3 region is CASSLVQGFAEKLFF. The CDR3 coding sequence is TGTGCCAGCAGCTTAGTACAGGGATTCGCTGAAAAACTGTTTTTT.

This rearrangement joins TRBV28 to TRBJ2-5; 12 nucleotides align to TRBD2. The CDR3 loop spans 16 amino acids. After removal of 6 bases from V and 4 bases from J, the junction contained 9 bases not matched to a gene. In germline, CDR1 is MDHEN, CDR2 SYDVKM. The CDR3 sequence is CASSQTSGGHGETQYF. The DNA for the CDR3 is TGTGCCAGCAGCCAGACTAGCGGGGGCCACGGAGAGACCCAGTACTTC. Variable domain in full (rest from reference TRBV28 and TRBJ2-5): DVKVTQSSRYLVKRTGEKVFLECVQDMDHENMFWYRQDPGLGLRLIYFSYDVKMKEKGDIPEGYSVSREKKERFSLILESASTNQTSMYLCASSQTSGGHGETQYFGPGTRLLVL.

The chain employs TRBV6-5 and TRBJ2-2; TRBD1 matches 7 bases. The CDR3 loop spans 15 amino acids. Germline CDR1 MNHEY, CDR2 SVGAGI. The V and J ends lost 2 bases and 5 bases, in that order; junction bases with no gene match: 5. The CDR3 bases are TGTGCCAGCAGTTACAGTGGGACAGTAACCGGGGAGCTGTTTTTT. This gives the protein CASSYSGTVTGELFF.

The chain is built from TRBV19 and TRBJ2-1; D might be TRBD2 (6 bases). This CDR3 spans 18 amino acids. V lost 6 bases, J lost 7 bases, and 28 bases lay in between. Germline lookup yields CDR1 LNHDA and CDR2 SQIVND (reference sequence). The CDR3 nucleotides are TGTGCCAGTAGAAGGCGGGAAACCGGGATCCCGATCGGGAATGAGCAGTTCTTC. It is translated as CASRRRETGIPIGNEQFF.

This chain uses TRBV2 with TRBJ1-2; 10 nucleotides match TRBD1. V lost 7 bases, J lost 7 bases, and 12 bases stayed unmatched. The CDR3 has 15 amino acids. Germline assignment: CDR1 SNHLY and CDR2 FYNNEI. CDR3 nucleotide sequence: TGTGCCAGCAACGTCCCAAGACAGGGGGCGAGTGGCTACACCTTC. Its translation: CASNVPRQGASGYTF.

J is TRBJ2-3 and V is TRBV6-4, with TRBD2 matching over 16 bases. Trimming at V came to 6 bases and at J to 5 bases, leaving 8 bases not matched to a gene. CDR1 and CDR2 from the germline V gene are MRHNA and SNTAGT. The CDR3 length is 17 residues. The CDR3 is CASSPGTSGRAEDTQYF. CDR3 bases: TGTGCCAGCAGCCCCGGGACTAGCGGGAGGGCCGAAGATACGCAGTATTTT.

The J gene is TRBJ2-3, the V gene TRBV4-1; 9 nucleotides match TRBD2. CDR3 length equals 17 residues. The V gene end was trimmed by 4 bases and the J gene end by 4 bases; junction bases not matched to a gene: 12. In germline, CDR1 is MGHRA, CDR2 YSYEKL. CDR3 in amino acids: CASSLRTEREVPDTQYF. The CDR3 nucleotides read TGCGCCAGCAGCCTGAGGACGGAGCGGGAGGTTCCAGATACGCAGTATTTT.

This rearrangement joins TRBV6-4 to TRBJ1-1; 7 positions agree with TRBD1. Trimming at V came to 4 bases and at J to 5 bases, leaving 4 bases not matched to a gene. CDR1 is MRHNA, CDR2 SNTAGT, per germline. This CDR3 is 13 amino acids long. CDR3 in DNA: TGTGCCAGCAGTGCCGTACAGGGGACTGAAGCTTTCTTT. Its protein product is CASSAVQGTEAFF.

This clone was picked up one time. The rearrangement uses TRBV5-5 and TRBJ2-1; the D gene is possibly TRBD2 (6 bases). Trimming pared 0 bases from V and 7 bases from J, leaving 20 bases between. CDR1 and CDR2 (germline): SGHKS, YYEKEE (reference sequence). CDR3 size: 17 residues. The CDR3 region is CASSLVVSGRGSNEQFF. The CDR3 bases are TGTGCCAGCAGCTTGGTCGTCTCAGGGCGGGGTTCGAATGAGCAGTTCTTC.

The rearrangement joins TRBV28 to TRBJ1-2; D unresolved. With 3 bases removed from V and 8 bases from J, the gap between germline ends came to 10 bases. The CDR3 consists of 12 residues. Germline V gene data show CDR1 as MDHEN and CDR2 as SYDVKM. CDR3: CASSFVPGGYTF. The CDR3, as DNA: TGTGCCAGCAGTTTTGTACCCGGGGGCTACACCTTC.

The chain uses TRBV28 and TRBJ1-4; D is possibly TRBD1 (6 bases). Germline V gene sequence: CDR1 MDHEN, CDR2 SYDVKM. Trimming took 2 bases from V and 4 from J, leaving 11 bases between them. This CDR3 has 15 amino acids. The DNA for the CDR3 is TGTGCCAGCAGTTTACCCCAGGGGTTTAATGAAAAACTGTTTTTT. Encoded protein: CASSLPQGFNEKLFF.

V gene TRBV28 combines with J gene TRBJ2-5; TRBD1 is a possible D gene (5 bases). The V end lost 6 bases, the J end lost 4 bases, and 12 bases lay between the germline ends. Germline V gene lookup returns CDR1 MDHEN and CDR2 SYDVKM. CDR3 size: 13 residues. In DNA, the CDR3 is TGTGCCAGCAGCCTCAGGGTGCGAGAGACCCAGTACTTC. Translation: CASSLRVRETQYF.

This clone was seen a handful of times. The chain uses TRBV7-9 and TRBJ1-5; 7 bases map to TRBD1. The CDR3 has 15 residues. Per germline, CDR1 SEHNR and CDR2 FQNEAQ (reference sequence). V lost 1 base, J lost 7 bases, and 7 bases stayed unmatched. In DNA form, the CDR3 reads TGTGCCAGCAGCTTAGGAGGCAGGGGGTACCAGCCCCAGCATTTT. It yields the protein CASSLGGRGYQPQHF.

This clone was counted a single time. This rearrangement joins TRBV20-1 to TRBJ1-4; 8 bases are shared with TRBD1. The V segment lost 3 bases and the J segment 8 bases; nucleotides outside the gene matches: 5. Per the germline V gene, CDR1 is DFQATT and CDR2 is SNEGSKA (reference sequence). This CDR3 is 13 amino acids long. CDR3 in amino acids: CSASSGTGEKLFF. The CDR3 DNA sequence: TGCAGTGCTAGTTCCGGGACAGGCGAAAAACTGTTTTTT.

V is TRBV6-2 or TRBV6-3 and J is TRBJ1-6, with D perhaps matching TRBD1 (5 bases). CDR1 MNHEY and CDR2 SVGEGT come from the germline V gene. Deletions cut 5 bases from V and 7 bases from J, with 12 bases between. This CDR3 is 14 amino acids long. The DNA for the CDR3 is TGTGCCAGCAGTCCAAGACAGCCCAATTCACCCCTCCACTTT. It translates to CASSPRQPNSPLHF.

This clone was recorded only once. This sequence joins TRBV5-1 and TRBJ1-4, with a tentative D call TRBD1 (6 bases). Between the trimmed V and J ends, which lost 1 base and 8 bases, there was a span of 12 bases. Germline values: CDR1 SGHRS, CDR2 YFSETQ. The CDR3 extends over 14 amino acids. The chain's CDR3 is CASSLPGVGEKLFF. DNA for the CDR3: TGCGCCAGCAGCTTGCCAGGGGTAGGGGAAAAACTGTTTTTT.

The chain is built from TRBV7-8 and TRBJ2-7; TRBD1 aligns across 11 bases. CDR3 size: 14 residues. With 7 bases clipped from V and 6 bases from J, the junction kept 8 bases outside the gene matches. Germline CDR1 SGHVS, CDR2 FQNEAQ. The CDR3 loop reads CASTSRDRGSEQYF. The CDR3 DNA sequence: TGTGCCAGCACAAGCCGGGACAGGGGGAGCGAGCAGTACTTC.

J is TRBJ1-5 and V is TRBV24-1, with D uncertain. The V and J ends lost 3 bases and 9 bases respectively, with 11 bases between them. The germline gives CDR1 KGHDR, CDR2 SFDVKD. This CDR3 spans 13 amino acids. In nucleotides, the CDR3 is TGTGCCACCAGTGATAACGCCCCGGGGCCCCAGCATTTT. Amino acid sequence: CATSDNAPGPQHF.